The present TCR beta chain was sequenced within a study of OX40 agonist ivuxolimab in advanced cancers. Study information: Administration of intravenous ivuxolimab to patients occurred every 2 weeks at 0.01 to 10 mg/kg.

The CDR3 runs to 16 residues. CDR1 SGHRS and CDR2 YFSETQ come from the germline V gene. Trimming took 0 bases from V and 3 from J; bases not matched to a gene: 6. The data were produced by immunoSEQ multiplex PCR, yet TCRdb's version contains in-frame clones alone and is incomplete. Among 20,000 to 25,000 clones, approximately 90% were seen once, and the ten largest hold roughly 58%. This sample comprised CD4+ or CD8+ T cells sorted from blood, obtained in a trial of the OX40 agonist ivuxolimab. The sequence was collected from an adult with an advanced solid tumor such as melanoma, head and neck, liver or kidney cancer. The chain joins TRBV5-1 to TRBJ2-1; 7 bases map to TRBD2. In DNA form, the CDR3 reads TGCGCCAGCAGCTTGGGGAGCTGGGGGGGCTACAATGAGCAGTTCTTC. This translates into CASSLGSWGGYNEQFF.